This entry concerns a single T cell receptor beta chain. The data derive from a study of T cell responses to AZD1222 COVID-19 vaccine. Germline CDR1 is SGDLS and CDR2 is YYNGEE. Germline trimming cut 2 bases from V and 6 bases from J; bases unmatched to any gene: 11. The CDR3 length is 16 residues. Some clones are missing from TCRdb's copy, which holds only in-frame ones; the method was immunoSEQ multiplex PCR. The sample has some 190,000 clones, over 90% seen once; the top ten hold 1.5% to 2.5%. The TCR comes from an adult who received the AZD1222 COVID-19 vaccine. Specimen: peripheral blood, collected 28 days after the second AZD1222 dose. V and J are TRBV9 and TRBJ2-1; 7 positions agree with TRBD2. The CDR3 DNA follows: TGTGCCAGCAGCGTGGCTAGCGGAGGGAGGATCAATGAGCAGTTCTTC. This codes for CASSVASGGRINEQFF.